One and the same sample provided the 5 T cell receptor beta chains below, sequenced in a study of technical replicates of blood from several donors. This table comes from immunoSEQ multiplex PCR, and its TCRdb copy is limited to in-frame clones, with some not included. This sample has tens of thousands of clones, with 95% to 98% found just once. Material: T cells isolated from PBMCs. The receptors come from a human donor in good health.

The V call is TRBV27, the J call TRBJ2-3; possible D gene TRBD2, 5 bases. The CDR3 sequence is 14 residues long. Between the trimmed V and J ends, which lost 5 bases and 2 bases, there was a span of 11 bases. Germline CDR1 reads MNHEY; CDR2 reads SMNVEV (reference sequence). The chain's CDR3 is CASSKRPYTDTQYF. In nucleotides, the CDR3 is TGTGCCAGCAGTAAGCGGCCTTACACAGATACGCAGTATTTT.

The chain couples TRBV30 to TRBJ1-2; 8 nucleotides match TRBD1. Germline assignment: CDR1 GTSNPN and CDR2 SVGIG (reference sequence). The V gene end was trimmed by 7 bases and the J gene end by 2 bases; junction bases not matched to a gene: 6. This CDR3 region has 13 residues. The CDR3 region has the DNA TGTGCCTCGACAGGGGAAAGAAACTATGGCTACACCTTC. Translating gives CASTGERNYGYTF.

The chain is built from TRBV7-3 and TRBJ2-5; 13 bases are a match to TRBD2. V was pared by 4 bases and J by 2 bases, with 1 base of the junction left unmatched. Germline assignment: CDR1 SGHTA and CDR2 FQGTGA. The CDR3 is 15 residues long. This chain's CDR3 is CASSSGLAGQETQYF. The CDR3 DNA follows: TGTGCCAGCAGCTCGGGACTAGCGGGACAAGAGACCCAGTACTTC.

This clone appeared once. V and J are TRBV30 and TRBJ2-7; D is uncertain. V gave up 3 bases and J gave up 3 bases, with 9 bases separating them. The CDR3 consists of 12 residues. Germline values: CDR1 GTSNPN, CDR2 SVGIG (reference sequence). CDR3 loop: CAWSPQDYEQYF. CDR3 nucleotides: TGTGCCTGGAGCCCCCAGGACTACGAGCAGTACTTC.

The rearrangement joins TRBV21-1 to TRBJ1-1; TRBD1, the table's D call, lacks a check against the DNA. TRBV21-1 is a pseudogene locus. CDR3 length: 15 amino acids. Here the CDR3 reads CASSKGQGKNTEAFF. For the CDR3, the DNA is TGTGCCAGCAGCAAAGGACAGGGGAAGAACACTGAAGCTTTCTTT.